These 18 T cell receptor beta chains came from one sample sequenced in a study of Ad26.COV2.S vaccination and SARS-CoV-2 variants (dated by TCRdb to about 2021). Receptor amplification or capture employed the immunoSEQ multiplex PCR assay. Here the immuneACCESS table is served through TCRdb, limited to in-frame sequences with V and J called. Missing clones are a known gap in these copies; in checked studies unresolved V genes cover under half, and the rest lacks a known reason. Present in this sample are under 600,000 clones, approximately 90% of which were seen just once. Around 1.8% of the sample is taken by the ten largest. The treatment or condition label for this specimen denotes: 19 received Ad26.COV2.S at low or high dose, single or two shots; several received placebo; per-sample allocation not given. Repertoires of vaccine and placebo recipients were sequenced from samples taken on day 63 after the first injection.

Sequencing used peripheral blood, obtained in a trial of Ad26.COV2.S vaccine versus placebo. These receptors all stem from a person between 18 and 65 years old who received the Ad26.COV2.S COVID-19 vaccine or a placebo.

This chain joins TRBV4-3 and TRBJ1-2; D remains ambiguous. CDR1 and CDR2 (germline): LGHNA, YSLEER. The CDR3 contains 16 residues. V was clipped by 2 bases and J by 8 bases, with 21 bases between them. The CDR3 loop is CASSQLATSPLEGYTF. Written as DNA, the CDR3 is TGCGCCAGCAGCCAACTCGCGACATCCCCTTTGGAGGGCTACACCTTC.

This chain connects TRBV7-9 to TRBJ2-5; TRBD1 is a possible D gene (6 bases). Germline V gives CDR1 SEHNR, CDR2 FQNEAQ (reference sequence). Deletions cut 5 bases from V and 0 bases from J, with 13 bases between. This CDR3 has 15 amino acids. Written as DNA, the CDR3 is TGTGCCAGCAGCCGCGGACAGTTGTACCAAGAGACCCAGTACTTC. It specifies CASSRGQLYQETQYF.

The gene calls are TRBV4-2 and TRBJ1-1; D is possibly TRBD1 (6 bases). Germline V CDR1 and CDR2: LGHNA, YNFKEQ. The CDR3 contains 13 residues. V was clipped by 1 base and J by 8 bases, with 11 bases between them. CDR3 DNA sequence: TGTGCCAGCAGCCAAGGACGGAGGGGGGAAGCTTTCTTT. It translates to CASSQGRRGEAFF.

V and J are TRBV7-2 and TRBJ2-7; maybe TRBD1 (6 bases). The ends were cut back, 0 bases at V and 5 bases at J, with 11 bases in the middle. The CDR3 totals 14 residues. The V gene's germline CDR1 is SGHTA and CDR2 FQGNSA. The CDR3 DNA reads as TGTGCCAGCAGCTTAGCCGACAGGACCCACGAGCAGTACTTC. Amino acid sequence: CASSLADRTHEQYF.

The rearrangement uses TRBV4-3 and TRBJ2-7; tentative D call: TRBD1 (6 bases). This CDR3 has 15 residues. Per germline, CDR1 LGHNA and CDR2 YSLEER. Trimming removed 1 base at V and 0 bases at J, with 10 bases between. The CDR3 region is CASSQGLGGSYEQYF. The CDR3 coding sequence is TGCGCCAGCAGCCAAGGGCTAGGGGGCTCCTACGAGCAGTACTTC.

The CDR3 loop reads CASSVRDRVDGYTF. The CDR3 DNA reads TGTGCCAGCAGCGTCCGGGACAGGGTGGATGGCTACACCTTC. This rearrangement joins TRBV11-2 to TRBJ1-2; 9 nucleotides agree with TRBD1. CDR3 length: 14 residues. The trim removed 5 bases at V and 6 bases at J, leaving 7 bases unmatched. The germline V gene encodes CDR1 SGHAT and CDR2 FQNNGV.

CDR3 nucleotides: TGTGCCATCAGTGAGAGTACAGTTGCCGATTCACCCCTCCACTTT. It specifies CAISESTVADSPLHF. The chain couples TRBV10-3 to TRBJ1-6; D is ambiguous. Germline V gives CDR1 ENHRY, CDR2 SYGVKD. Deletions cut 2 bases from V and 8 bases from J, with 13 bases between. The CDR3 length is 15 residues.

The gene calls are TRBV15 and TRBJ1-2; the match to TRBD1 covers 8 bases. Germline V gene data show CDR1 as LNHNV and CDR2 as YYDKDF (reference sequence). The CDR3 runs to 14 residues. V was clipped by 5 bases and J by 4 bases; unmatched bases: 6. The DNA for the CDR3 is TGTGCCACCAGCGAGGTGCAGGGGGCCTATGGCTACACCTTC. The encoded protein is CATSEVQGAYGYTF.

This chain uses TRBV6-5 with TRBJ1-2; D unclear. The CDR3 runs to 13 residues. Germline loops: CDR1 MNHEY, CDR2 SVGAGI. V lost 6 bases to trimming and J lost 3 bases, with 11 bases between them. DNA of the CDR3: TGTGCCAGCAGCTCATTACCGGACTATGGCTACACCTTC. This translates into CASSSLPDYGYTF.

The CDR3 DNA is TGTGCCAGCGGCCCCTCCAGCGGGAGGGCCTCTGGCACAGATACGCAGTATTTT. Amino acid sequence: CASGPSSGRASGTDTQYF. This sequence joins TRBV7-9 and TRBJ2-3, with 10 bases aligning to TRBD2. The CDR3 contains 18 residues. CDR1 and CDR2 (germline): SEHNR, FQNEAQ (reference sequence). V lost 8 bases to trimming and J lost 1 base; unmatched junction nucleotides: 15.

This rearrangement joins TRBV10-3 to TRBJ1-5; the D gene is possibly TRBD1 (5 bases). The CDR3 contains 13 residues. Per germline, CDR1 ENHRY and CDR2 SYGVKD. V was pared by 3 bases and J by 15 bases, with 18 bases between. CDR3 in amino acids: CAISETGDFVGHF. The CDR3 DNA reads TGTGCCATCAGTGAAACCGGGGACTTCGTCGGGCATTTT.

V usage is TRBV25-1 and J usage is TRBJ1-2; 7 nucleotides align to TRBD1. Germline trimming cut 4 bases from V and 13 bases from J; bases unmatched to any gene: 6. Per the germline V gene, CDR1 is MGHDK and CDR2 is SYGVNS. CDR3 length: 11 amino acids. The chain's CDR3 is CASSGKTGTTF. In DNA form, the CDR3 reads TGTGCCAGCAGTGGAAAGACAGGGACCACCTTC.

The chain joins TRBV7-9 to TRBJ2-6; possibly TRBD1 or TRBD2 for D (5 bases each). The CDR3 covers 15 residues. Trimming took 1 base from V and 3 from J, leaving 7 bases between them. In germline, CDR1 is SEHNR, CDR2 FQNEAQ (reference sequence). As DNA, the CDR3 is TGTGCCAGCAGCTTAGGAGGGGTTGGGGCCAACGTCCTGACTTTC. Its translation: CASSLGGVGANVLTF.

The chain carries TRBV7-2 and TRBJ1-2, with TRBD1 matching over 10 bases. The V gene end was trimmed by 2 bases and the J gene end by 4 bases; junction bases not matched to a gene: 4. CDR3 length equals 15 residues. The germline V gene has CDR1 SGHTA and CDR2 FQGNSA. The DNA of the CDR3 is TGTGCCAGCAGCTTAAGACAGGGGGCAAGCTATGGCTACACCTTC. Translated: CASSLRQGASYGYTF.

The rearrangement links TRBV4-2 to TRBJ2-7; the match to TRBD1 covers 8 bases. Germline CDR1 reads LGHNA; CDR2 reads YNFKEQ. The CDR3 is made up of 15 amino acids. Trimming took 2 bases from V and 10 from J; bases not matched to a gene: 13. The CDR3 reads CASSQPQVGQEEQYF. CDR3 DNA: TGTGCCAGCAGCCAACCCCAAGTGGGACAGGAGGAACAGTACTTC.

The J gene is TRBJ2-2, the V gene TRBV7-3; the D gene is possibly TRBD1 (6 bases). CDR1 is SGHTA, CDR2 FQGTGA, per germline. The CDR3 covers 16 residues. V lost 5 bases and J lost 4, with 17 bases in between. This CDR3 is CASSPSPGHATGELFF. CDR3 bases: TGTGCCAGCAGCCCCAGTCCGGGACACGCCACCGGGGAGCTGTTTTTT.

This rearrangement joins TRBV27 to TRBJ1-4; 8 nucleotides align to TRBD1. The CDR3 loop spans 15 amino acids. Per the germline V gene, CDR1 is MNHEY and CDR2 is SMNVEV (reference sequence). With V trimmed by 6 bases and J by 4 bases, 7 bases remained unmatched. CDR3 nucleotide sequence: TGTGCCAGCAGGCCAGGGGGCAGAGTTAATGAAAAACTGTTTTTT. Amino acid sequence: CASRPGGRVNEKLFF.

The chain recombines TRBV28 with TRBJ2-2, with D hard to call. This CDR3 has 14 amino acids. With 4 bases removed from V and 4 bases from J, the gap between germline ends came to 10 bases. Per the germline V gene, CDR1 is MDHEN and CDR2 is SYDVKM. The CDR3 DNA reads TGTGCCAGCAGTTCACATAGAATCACCGGGGAGCTGTTTTTT. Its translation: CASSSHRITGELFF.